This is a list of T cell receptor beta chains from one sample in a study of CD8+ T cells in alopecia areata. Repertoires were generated with immunoSEQ multiplex PCR, while TCRdb's copy carries only in-frame clones and drops some. The sample comprises 30,000 to 35,000 clones, 55% of which are singletons, and 40% rests with the top ten. The sequencing sample was made of NKG2D-high CD8+ T cells sorted from blood. These receptors all stem from a human donor with alopecia areata. The CDR3 runs from the conserved cysteine through the conserved F or W. The D gene is left open where the match is weak. Not every row has a clone size; where given, it reads once, few, many or a size class.

TRBJ2-1,.,TRBV6-5,.,15,CASSYSFGADNEQFF,TGTGCCAGCAGTTACTCCTTCGGCGCAGACAATGAGCAGTTCTTC
TRBJ2-1,.,TRBV5-6,.,14,CASSLDRGYNEQFF,TGTGCCAGCAGCTTGGACCGGGGATACAATGAGCAGTTCTTC
TRBJ1-2,.,TRBV27,.,14,CASSKNPQVYGYTF,TGTGCCAGCAGTAAGAACCCGCAGGTCTATGGCTACACCTTC
TRBJ2-7,.,TRBV9,TRBD1,15,CASSVGQGRSYEQYF,TGTGCCAGCAGCGTGGGACAGGGGAGGTCCTACGAGCAGTACTTC
TRBJ2-5,.,TRBV7-9,.,17,CASSLFSGGTAEETQYF,TGTGCCAGCAGCTTGTTCTCGGGCGGGACAGCGGAAGAGACCCAGTACTTC
TRBJ2-7,few,TRBV7-9,.,17,CASSSPTAGGWRVEQYF,TGTGCCAGCAGCTCGCCGACGGCAGGGGGTTGGAGGGTCGAGCAGTACTTC
TRBJ2-7,once,TRBV6-6,.,13,CASAPGEFYEQYF,TGTGCCTCTGCTCCGGGGGAATTCTACGAGCAGTACTTC
TRBJ2-3,.,TRBV4-2,TRBD2,15,CASSQEREGPDTQYF,TGTGCCAGCAGCCAAGAGCGGGAGGGCCCAGATACGCAGTATTTT
TRBJ1-1,.,TRBV7-8,TRBD1,14,CASRDRGDSHGPFF,TGTGCCAGCAGAGACAGGGGCGACTCCCATGGACCTTTCTTT
TRBJ2-2,.,TRBV28,.,14,CASSLAGKTGELFF,TGTGCCAGCAGTCTCGCGGGAAAAACCGGGGAGCTGTTTTTT
TRBJ1-1,.,TRBV9,.,13,CASSVGGRTEAFF,TGTGCCAGCAGCGTTGGAGGAAGAACTGAAGCTTTCTTT
TRBJ2-7,.,TRBV4-2,.,15,CASSPGAATDYEQYF,TGTGCCAGCAGCCCCGGAGCGGCCACCGACTACGAGCAGTACTTC
TRBJ2-1,.,TRBV5-6,.,16,CASSGDSETSSDEQFF,TGTGCCAGCAGTGGGGATAGCGAAACGTCTTCTGATGAGCAGTTCTTC
TRBJ2-3,few,TRBV27,.,16,CASSEDGAPSTDTQYF,TGTGCCAGCAGTGAGGACGGGGCGCCTAGCACAGATACGCAGTATTTT
TRBJ2-4,few,TRBV7-8,.,13,CASSQGGANIQYF,TGTGCCAGCAGCCAAGGGGGTGCGAACATTCAGTACTTC
TRBJ2-3,.,TRBV2,.,17,CASTPRFGNWPADTQYF,TGTGCCAGCACCCCAAGGTTTGGCAATTGGCCCGCAGATACGCAGTATTTT
TRBJ2-5,.,TRBV7-9,.,13,CASSLARQETQYF,TGTGCCAGCAGCTTAGCGCGGCAGGAGACCCAGTACTTC
TRBJ1-1,.,TRBV5-4,TRBD1,12,CASSQGQLEAFF,TGTGCCAGCAGCCAGGGACAGCTCGAAGCTTTCTTT